The clone carrying this T cell receptor beta chain was counted ten times or more. Antigen unknown. This sample is drawn from a study of CD8 T cells in ankylosing spondylitis. Study-wide results and caveats: The authors found the disease-linked clones to be CD8+ and relatively rare in peripheral blood. For ankylosing spondylitis blood, a TCR beta motif of several highly homologous variants appeared characteristic. Reports of some motif variants in reactive arthritis synovial fluid and blood predate this one. Significant enrichment of disease-linked clones was reported in matched ankylosing spondylitis synovial fluid.

Germline-derived CDR1 and CDR2 are LGHNA and YSLEER. The V end lost 0 bases, the J end lost 5 bases, and 8 bases lay between the germline ends. The CDR3 consists of 13 residues. TCRdb processed the 5' RACE reads anew with MiXCR; each CDR3 protein has one entry. The sample comprises 200,000 or so distinct CDR3 sequences, 15% to 20% of which are singletons, and roughly 4.5% rests with the top ten. The chain is built from TRBV4-3 and TRBJ2-7; TRBD1 or TRBD2 may be the D gene (5 bases each). Sequencing input: blood, either unsorted or a sorted T cell fraction (not recorded which). This receptor was obtained from a male donor aged 5 to 29 with ankylosing spondylitis or in good health (not recorded which). The CDR3 here is CASSQDEGNEQYF. Written as DNA, the CDR3 is TGCGCCAGCAGCCAAGATGAGGGGAACGAGCAGTACTTC.